This T cell receptor beta chain originates from a study of T cell responses to AZD1222 COVID-19 vaccine. Whole-study context: Second doses were pooled across both intervals (about 4 or about 12 weeks). General observations from the study: The study found vaccine-associated CD4 TCRs spanning spike, dominant at 160-218 and 743-854. Only five to seven AZD1222 recipients were seropositive at baseline. All repertoire sampling was performed exclusively after the peak T cell response.

The table lists this clone with a count of one. What it recognizes is unknown. This CDR3 has 14 residues. Germline V lookup: CDR1 KGHSH, CDR2 LQKENI. The V and J ends lost 5 bases and 0 bases respectively, with 8 bases between them. TCRdb keeps only in-frame clones here, not all; method: immunoSEQ multiplex PCR. The sample holds 170,000 or so clones, 90% seen once. This receptor was identified in an adult in good health. Here the sequenced sample was peripheral blood, taken on day 0 of AZD1222 vaccination. This chain joins TRBV18 and TRBJ1-5; D perhaps matches TRBD1 (6 bases). The CDR3 spells CASSTTGSNQPQHF. Written as DNA, the CDR3 is TGTGCCAGCTCAACGACAGGTAGCAATCAGCCCCAGCATTTT.